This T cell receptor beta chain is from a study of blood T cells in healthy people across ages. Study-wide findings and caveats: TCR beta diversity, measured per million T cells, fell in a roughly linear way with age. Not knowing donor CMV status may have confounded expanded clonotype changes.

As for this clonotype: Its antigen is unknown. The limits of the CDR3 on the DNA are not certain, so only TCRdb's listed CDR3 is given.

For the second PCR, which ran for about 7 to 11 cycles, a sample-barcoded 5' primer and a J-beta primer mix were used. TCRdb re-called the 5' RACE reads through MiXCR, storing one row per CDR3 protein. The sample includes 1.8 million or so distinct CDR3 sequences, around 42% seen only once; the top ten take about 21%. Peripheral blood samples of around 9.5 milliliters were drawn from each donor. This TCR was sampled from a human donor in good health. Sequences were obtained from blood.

The CDR3 loop is CASSTSDGRGYTF. V usage is TRBV12-3 or TRBV12-4 and J usage is TRBJ1-2. The CDR3 is made up of 13 amino acids, end residues included.